The rows below give T cell receptor beta chains drawn from one sample of a study of cytomegalovirus exposure and HLA in healthy donors. The data were produced by immunoSEQ multiplex PCR, yet TCRdb's version contains in-frame clones alone and is incomplete. Of fewer than 200,000 clones in the sample, 70% to 90% are singletons; the top ten hold about 2.1%. The specimen was PBMCs. The receptor set was obtained from a man between 18 and 29 years old in good health and CMV-seropositive. The CDR3 runs from the conserved cysteine through the conserved F or W. Fields, in order: clone size, V gene, CDR3 length, D gene, J gene, CDR3 protein, CDR3 DNA. D genes are given only for firm matches. Size is stated for part of the rows, as once, few or many counts, or as a class when the clone is expanded.

>once|TRBV9|13|-|TRBJ1-1
CASSVDRGTEAFF
TGTGCCAGCAGCGTAGATAGGGGCACTGAAGCTTTCTTT
>-|TRBV7-6|15|TRBD2|TRBJ2-3
CASSLVASGGDTQYF
TGTGCCAGCAGCTTAGTGGCTAGCGGCGGAGATACGCAGTATTTT
>-|TRBV5-8|13|TRBD1|TRBJ1-2
CASSPDRDYGYTF
TGTGCCAGCAGCCCTGACAGGGACTATGGCTACACCTTC
>-|TRBV6-5|15|TRBD2|TRBJ2-5
CASSYSGGAGETQYF
TGTGCCAGCAGTTATAGCGGGGGGGCCGGGGAGACCCAGTACTTC
>-|TRBV7-9|17|TRBD1|TRBJ1-1
CASSPVRDRGFGTEAFF
TGTGCCAGCAGCCCCGTTCGGGACAGGGGGTTTGGCACTGAAGCTTTCTTT
>few|TRBV5-3|16|TRBD1|TRBJ2-1
CARSYAYRGPKDEQFF
TGTGCCAGAAGCTATGCATACAGGGGCCCGAAGGACGAGCAGTTCTTC
>-|TRBV2|17|-|TRBJ2-6
CASSELQVNSGANVLTF
TGTGCCAGCAGTGAGCTACAGGTCAACTCTGGGGCCAACGTCCTGACTTTC
>-|TRBV6-5|15|TRBD2|TRBJ2-7
CASSYFTGGSYEQYF
TGTGCCAGCAGTTACTTCACGGGGGGATCCTACGAGCAGTACTTC
>few|TRBV6-5|15|-|TRBJ2-2
CASSYEGSNTGELFF
TGTGCCAGCAGTTACGAGGGCTCGAACACCGGGGAGCTGTTTTTT
>-|TRBV7-8|20|TRBD1|TRBJ2-2
CASSWPTGAEGTLLAGELFF
TGTGCCAGCAGCTGGCCGACAGGGGCGGAGGGGACGTTACTGGCCGGGGAGCTGTTTTTT
>-|TRBV11-2|13|TRBD2|TRBJ2-7
CASSFVGEGEQYF
TGTGCCAGCAGCTTTGTAGGGGAGGGCGAGCAGTACTTC
>-|TRBV7-9|16|TRBD1|TRBJ2-3
CASSSWTGFDADTQYF
TGTGCCAGCAGCTCCTGGACAGGGTTTGATGCAGATACGCAGTATTTT
>few|TRBV4-3|13|-|TRBJ1-4
CASSPGLNEKLFF
TGCGCCAGCAGCCCGGGACTTAATGAAAAACTGTTTTTT
>-|TRBV7-6|14|TRBD2|TRBJ2-1
CASSSGTSGYEQFF
TGTGCCAGCAGCTCCGGGACTAGCGGCTATGAGCAGTTCTTC
>-|TRBV6-6|13|TRBD1|TRBJ2-7
CASRGTGTYEQYF
TGTGCCAGCAGGGGGACAGGGACTTACGAGCAGTACTTC
>few|TRBV5-1|12|-|TRBJ1-2
CASSSQGSGYTF
TGCGCCAGCAGCTCACAGGGAAGTGGCTACACCTTC
>-|TRBV9|11|-|TRBJ1-2
CASSVDGDYTF
TGTGCCAGCAGCGTAGACGGGGACTACACCTTC
>-|TRBV11-3|13|-|TRBJ1-1
CASSLVDSSEAFF
TGTGCCAGCAGCTTAGTCGACAGCTCCGAAGCTTTCTTT
>-|TRBV27|16|TRBD2|TRBJ2-1
CASKAGGPYLYNEQFF
TGTGCCAGCAAAGCGGGGGGGCCCTATTTGTATAATGAGCAGTTCTTC
>once|TRBV6-6|15|-|TRBJ1-5
CASSPGVASNQPQHF
TGTGCCAGCAGCCCGGGGGTGGCTAGCAATCAGCCCCAGCATTTT
>-|TRBV2|16|-|TRBJ2-1
CASSFTTVNPYNEQFF
TGTGCCAGCAGTTTCACGACTGTGAACCCCTACAATGAGCAGTTCTTC
>-|TRBV5-4|12|-|TRBJ2-3
CASSFQADTQYF
TGTGCCAGCAGCTTTCAGGCAGATACGCAGTATTTT
>few|TRBV5-6|15|-|TRBJ1-6
CASSLINTGNSPLHF
TGTGCCAGCAGCTTGATTAATACAGGGAATTCACCCCTCCACTTT
>few|TRBV11-2|14|TRBD2|TRBJ2-1
CASSWAGGANEQFF
TGTGCCAGCAGCTGGGCGGGGGGGGCCAATGAGCAGTTCTTC
>-|TRBV7-8|15|-|TRBJ2-2
CASSLLRTNTGELFF
TGTGCCAGCAGCTTACTTCGGACTAACACCGGGGAGCTGTTTTTT
>-|TRBV7-8|14|-|TRBJ1-5
CASSLGQGNQPQHF
TGTGCCAGCAGCTTAGGGCAGGGCAATCAGCCCCAGCATTTT